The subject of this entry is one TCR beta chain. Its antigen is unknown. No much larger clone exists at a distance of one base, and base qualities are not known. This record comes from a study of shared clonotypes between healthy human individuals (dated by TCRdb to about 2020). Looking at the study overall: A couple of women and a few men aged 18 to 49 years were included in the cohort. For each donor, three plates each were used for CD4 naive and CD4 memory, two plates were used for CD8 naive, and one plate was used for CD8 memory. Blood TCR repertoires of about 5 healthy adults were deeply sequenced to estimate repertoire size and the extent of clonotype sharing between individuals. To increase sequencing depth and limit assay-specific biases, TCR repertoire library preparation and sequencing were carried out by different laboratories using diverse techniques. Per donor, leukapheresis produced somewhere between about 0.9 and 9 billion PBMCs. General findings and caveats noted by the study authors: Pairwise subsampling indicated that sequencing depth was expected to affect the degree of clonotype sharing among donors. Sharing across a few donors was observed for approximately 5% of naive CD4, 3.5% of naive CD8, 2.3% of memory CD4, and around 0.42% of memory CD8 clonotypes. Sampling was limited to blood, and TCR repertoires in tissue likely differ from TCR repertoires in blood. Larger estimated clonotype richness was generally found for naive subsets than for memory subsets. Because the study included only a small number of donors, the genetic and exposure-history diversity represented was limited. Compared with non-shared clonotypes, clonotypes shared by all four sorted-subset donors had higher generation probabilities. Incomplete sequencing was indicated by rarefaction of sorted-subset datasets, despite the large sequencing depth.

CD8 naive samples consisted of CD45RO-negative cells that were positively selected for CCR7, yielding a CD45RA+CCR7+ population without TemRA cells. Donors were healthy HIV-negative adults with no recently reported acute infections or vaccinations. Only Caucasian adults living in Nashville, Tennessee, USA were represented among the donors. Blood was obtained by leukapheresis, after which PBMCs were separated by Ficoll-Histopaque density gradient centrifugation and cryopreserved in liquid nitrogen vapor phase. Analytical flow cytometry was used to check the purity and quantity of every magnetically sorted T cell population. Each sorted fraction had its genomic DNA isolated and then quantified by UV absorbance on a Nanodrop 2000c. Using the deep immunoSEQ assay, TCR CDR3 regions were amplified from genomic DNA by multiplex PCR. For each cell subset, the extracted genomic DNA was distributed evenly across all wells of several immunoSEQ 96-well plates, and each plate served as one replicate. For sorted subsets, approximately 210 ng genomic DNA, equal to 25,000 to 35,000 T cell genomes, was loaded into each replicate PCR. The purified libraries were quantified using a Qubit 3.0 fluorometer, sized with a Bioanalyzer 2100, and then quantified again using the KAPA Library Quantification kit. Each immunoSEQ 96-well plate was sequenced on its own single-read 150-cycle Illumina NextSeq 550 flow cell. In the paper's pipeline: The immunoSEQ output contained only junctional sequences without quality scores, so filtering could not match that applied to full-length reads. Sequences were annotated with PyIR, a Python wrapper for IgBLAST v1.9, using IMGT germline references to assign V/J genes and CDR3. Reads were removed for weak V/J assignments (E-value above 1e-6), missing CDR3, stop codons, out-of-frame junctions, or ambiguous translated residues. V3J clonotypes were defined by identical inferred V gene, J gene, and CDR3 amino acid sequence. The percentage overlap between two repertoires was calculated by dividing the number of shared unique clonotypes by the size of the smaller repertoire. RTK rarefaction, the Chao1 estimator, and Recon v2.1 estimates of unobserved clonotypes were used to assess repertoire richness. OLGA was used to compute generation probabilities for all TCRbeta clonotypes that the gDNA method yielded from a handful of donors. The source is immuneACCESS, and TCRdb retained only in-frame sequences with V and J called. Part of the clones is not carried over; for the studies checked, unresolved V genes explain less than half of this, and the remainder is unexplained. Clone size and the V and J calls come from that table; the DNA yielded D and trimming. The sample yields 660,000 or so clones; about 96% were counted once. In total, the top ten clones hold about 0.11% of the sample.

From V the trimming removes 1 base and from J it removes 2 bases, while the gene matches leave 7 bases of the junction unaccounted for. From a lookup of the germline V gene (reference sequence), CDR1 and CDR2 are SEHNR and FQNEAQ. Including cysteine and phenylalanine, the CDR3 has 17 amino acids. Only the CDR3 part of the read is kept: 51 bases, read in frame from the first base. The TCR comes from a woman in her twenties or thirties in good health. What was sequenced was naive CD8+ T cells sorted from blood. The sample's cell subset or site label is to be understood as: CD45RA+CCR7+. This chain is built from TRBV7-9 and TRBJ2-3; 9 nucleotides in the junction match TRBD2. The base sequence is TGTGCCAGCAGCTTAGTTCTGACTAGCGGAATCACAGATACGCAGTATTTT. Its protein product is CASSLVLTSGITDTQYF.